These 26 T cell receptor beta chains came from one sample sequenced in a study of Ad26.COV2.S vaccination and SARS-CoV-2 variants. Here immunoSEQ multiplex PCR was the method, and the copy in TCRdb shows in-frame clones only, minus some. The sample lists hundreds of thousands of clones; about 91% were seen once. This sample comprised peripheral blood, obtained after recovery from COVID-19. Receptors were obtained from a human donor who had recovered from COVID-19.

The V and J genes are TRBV28 and TRBJ2-3; TRBD2 matches 10 bases. This CDR3 is built from 16 residues. The trim removed 4 bases at V and 3 bases at J, leaving 7 bases unmatched. Germline-derived CDR1 and CDR2 are MDHEN and SYDVKM. CDR3 coding DNA: TGTGCCAGCAGTTCCGGGACTAGCGTAACAACAGATACGCAGTATTTT. Amino acid sequence: CASSSGTSVTTDTQYF. The variable domain in full, completed from reference TRBV28 and TRBJ2-3, reads DVKVTQSSRYLVKRTGEKVFLECVQDMDHENMFWYRQDPGLGLRLIYFSYDVKMKEKGDIPEGYSVSREKKERFSLILESASTNQTSMYLCASSSGTSVTTDTQYFGPGTRLTVL.

V and J are TRBV9 and TRBJ2-6; perhaps TRBD1 as D (6 bases). The CDR3 length is 18 residues. CDR1 SGDLS and CDR2 YYNGEE come from the germline V gene. Trimming stripped 1 base from V and 0 bases from J, with 14 bases between. This chain's CDR3 is CASSVSGAIISGANVLTF. CDR3 DNA sequence: TGTGCCAGCAGCGTATCAGGGGCGATTATCTCTGGGGCCAACGTCCTGACTTTC.

The chain joins TRBV15 to TRBJ1-5; maybe TRBD1 (6 bases). The CDR3 is 15 residues long. Germline V gene lookup returns CDR1 LNHNV and CDR2 YYDKDF (reference sequence). Trimming removed 0 bases from V and 4 bases from J, with 10 bases in between. This CDR3 is CATSRDLGANQPQHF. The CDR3 region has the DNA TGTGCCACCAGCAGAGATTTGGGGGCAAATCAGCCCCAGCATTTT.

This clone was picked up one time. The DNA of the CDR3 is TGTGCCAGCAGCATCGGAGGGAATACGCAGTATTTT. Translating gives CASSIGGNTQYF. This sequence joins TRBV6-6 and TRBJ2-3, with D possibly TRBD2 on 6 matching bases. Trimming cost V 6 bases and J 7 bases, with 11 bases left between them. The length of the CDR3 is 12 residues. Germline CDR1 reads MNHNY; CDR2 reads SVGAGI (reference sequence).

The chain links TRBV7-2 to TRBJ1-1; 9 nucleotides match TRBD1. The V gene's germline CDR1 is SGHTA and CDR2 FQGNSA. The CDR3 is 14 amino acids. V dropped 5 bases and J dropped 5; count of bases not matched to a gene: 6. CDR3 loop: CASSPGQGRTEAFF. CDR3 in DNA: TGTGCCAGCAGCCCCGGACAGGGGAGGACTGAAGCTTTCTTT.

This chain joins TRBV12-3 or TRBV12-4 and TRBJ1-1; D gene uncertain. This CDR3 is built from 13 residues. V dropped 1 base and J dropped 5 bases, with 8 bases sitting between them. The CDR3 DNA reads TGTGCCAGCAGTTTAGGAGGTTGGACTGAAGCTTTCTTT. It specifies CASSLGGWTEAFF.

The J gene is TRBJ1-1, the V gene TRBV6-5; D not resolved. Trimming stripped 2 bases from V and 7 bases from J, with 11 bases between. The CDR3 consists of 13 residues. CDR1 is MNHEY and CDR2 is SVGAGI in the germline V gene. CDR3 sequence reads: CASSYDGRIEAFF. The CDR3 DNA follows: TGTGCCAGCAGTTACGACGGCCGAATTGAAGCTTTCTTT.

V is TRBV6-2 or TRBV6-3 and J is TRBJ2-6; 8 nucleotides align to TRBD1. CDR1 and CDR2 (germline): MNHEY, SVGEGT. The trim removed 5 bases at V and 1 base at J, leaving 10 bases unmatched. There are 18 residues in the CDR3. CDR3 sequence reads: CASSDGPGGRSGANVLTF. In DNA form, the CDR3 reads TGTGCCAGCAGTGACGGGCCAGGGGGCAGGTCTGGGGCCAACGTCCTGACTTTC.

This clone was observed a few times. The V call is TRBV10-1, the J call TRBJ1-1; no firm D call. The CDR3 is 13 amino acids. The germline V gene encodes CDR1 WNHNN and CDR2 SYGVQD (reference sequence). Trimming stripped 7 bases from V and 0 bases from J, with 9 bases between. This CDR3 is CASTPGLNTEAFF. CDR3 DNA: TGCGCCAGCACTCCAGGACTGAACACTGAAGCTTTCTTT.

The V call is TRBV18, the J call TRBJ2-6; no firm D call. Germline lookup yields CDR1 KGHSH and CDR2 LQKENI. CDR3 length equals 14 residues. Trimming removed 2 bases at V and 1 base at J, with 3 bases between. The CDR3 sequence: CASSPFSGANVLTF. The CDR3 bases are TGTGCCAGCTCACCATTTTCTGGGGCCAACGTCCTGACTTTC.

A single count supports this clone. The V call is TRBV2, the J call TRBJ1-6; 10 bases fit TRBD1. Trimming cost V 6 bases and J 2 bases; bases outside gene matches: 4. Germline V gene lookup returns CDR1 SNHLY and CDR2 FYNNEI. The CDR3 is made up of 16 amino acids. This chain's CDR3 is CASRRTGGTYNSPLHF. The CDR3 DNA reads as TGTGCCAGCAGGCGGACAGGGGGAACCTATAATTCACCCCTCCACTTT.

The chain uses TRBV2 and TRBJ1-6; possibly TRBD1 for D (5 bases). Trimming left V 6 bases short and J 4 bases short, with 7 bases between. This CDR3 comprises 13 residues. Germline CDR1 reads SNHLY; CDR2 reads FYNNEI. CDR3 DNA sequence: TGTGCCAGCAGGGGGGGATATAATTCACCCCTCCACTTT. Protein sequence: CASRGGYNSPLHF.

V is TRBV7-2 and J is TRBJ2-5, with 8 positions matching TRBD1. CDR1 SGHTA and CDR2 FQGNSA come from the germline V gene. The CDR3 sequence is 15 residues long. J lost 3 bases, V lost 3 bases, and 6 bases had no gene match. CDR3 sequence: CASSFLDRAKETQYF. CDR3 bases: TGTGCCAGCAGCTTCTTGGACAGGGCCAAAGAGACCCAGTACTTC.

This chain links TRBV27 with TRBJ1-6; possible D gene TRBD1, 5 bases. The length of the CDR3 is 12 residues. CDR1 is MNHEY, CDR2 SMNVEV, per germline (reference sequence). Trimming cost V 3 bases and J 10 bases, with 7 bases left between them. The CDR3 DNA follows: TGTGCCAGCAGTTTGGGGGGATCACCCCTCCACTTT. Its protein is CASSLGGSPLHF.

The genes are TRBV27 and TRBJ2-1; 11 nucleotides match TRBD2. In germline, CDR1 is MNHEY, CDR2 SMNVEV (reference sequence). The CDR3 totals 15 residues. Unmatched junction bases numbered 5, after V lost 4 bases and J lost 6 bases. The CDR3 nucleotides read TGTGCCAGCAGTTCGTTAGCGGGGGGGTCCAATGAGCAGTTCTTC. The encoded protein is CASSSLAGGSNEQFF.

The chain joins TRBV24-1 to TRBJ2-3; no definite D call. The germline V gene encodes CDR1 KGHDR and CDR2 SFDVKD. V was clipped by 9 bases and J by 4 bases, with 16 bases between them. The CDR3 is 14 residues long. The CDR3 nucleotides are TGTGCCACCGCAAGAGGAGTTAGCCCAGATACGCAGTATTTT. Translated, it gives CATARGVSPDTQYF.

The rearrangement joins TRBV25-1 to TRBJ1-1; D gene ambiguous. The germline gives CDR1 MGHDK, CDR2 SYGVNS. The CDR3 is 12 residues long. The V and J ends lost 1 base and 10 bases respectively, with 10 bases between them. CDR3 sequence reads: CASSEFPGGAFF. The CDR3 bases are TGTGCCAGCAGTGAATTTCCGGGTGGAGCTTTCTTT.

With regard to this clone: The junction shows a germline mismatch at one end, possibly a read error. The chain carries TRBV6-1 and TRBJ2-7, with D hard to call. The germline CDR1 and CDR2 sequences are MNHNS and SASEGT. The CDR3 has 11 amino acids. DNA for the CDR3: TGTGCCAGCAGTCAAGCCCACGAGCAGTACTTC. Translated: CASSQAHEQYF.

This clone is a singleton in its sample. J is TRBJ1-2 and V is TRBV3-1 (or the pseudogene TRBV3-2); no clear D. The ends were cut back, 4 bases at V and 2 bases at J, with 17 bases in the middle. CDR1 is LGHDT and CDR2 is YNNKEL in the germline V gene (reference sequence). This CDR3 spans 16 amino acids. CDR3 sequence reads: CASSPLRDRVNYGYTF. The CDR3 bases are TGTGCCAGCAGCCCGCTCCGCGACCGAGTGAACTATGGCTACACCTTC.

CDR3: CASSQEGSDGYNEQFF. CDR3 nucleotides: TGCGCCAGCAGCCAAGAGGGAAGCGACGGTTACAATGAGCAGTTCTTC. This chain links TRBV4-1 with TRBJ2-1; D not certain. The CDR3 runs to 16 residues. The V end was cut by 0 bases, the J end by 4 bases, with 13 bases between. Germline values: CDR1 MGHRA, CDR2 YSYEKL.

The chain uses TRBV11-2 and TRBJ1-6; maybe TRBD1 (5 bases). Germline CDR1 SGHAT, CDR2 FQNNGV. CDR3 size: 13 residues. V was cut by 7 bases and J by 8 bases, with 12 bases left in between. For the CDR3, the DNA is TGTGCCAGCACCCAAGGGGAATATTCACCCCTCCACTTT. The encoded protein is CASTQGEYSPLHF.

This chain links TRBV14 with TRBJ2-7, with a tentative D call TRBD2 (5 bases). The V end was cut by 4 bases, the J end by 1 base, with 20 bases between. In germline, CDR1 is SGHDN, CDR2 FVKESK. CDR3 length: 17 amino acids. CDR3 in amino acids: CASSPRTAPKGSYEQYF. DNA for the CDR3: TGTGCCAGCAGCCCCCGGACTGCTCCAAAAGGTTCCTACGAGCAGTACTTC.

This chain uses TRBV20-1 with TRBJ2-7, with D possibly TRBD2 on 5 matching bases. Trimming left V 3 bases short and J 6 bases short, with 9 bases between. CDR3 length: 11 residues. From germline, CDR1 is DFQATT and CDR2 SNEGSKA (reference sequence). The CDR3 DNA follows: TGCAGTGCTAGTCCACGGGGCGAGCAGTACTTC. This translates into CSASPRGEQYF.

The rearrangement links TRBV4-1 to TRBJ2-7, with a tentative D call TRBD1 (6 bases). The CDR3 length is 14 residues. Germline lookup yields CDR1 MGHRA and CDR2 YSYEKL. Between the trimmed V and J ends, which lost 3 bases and 3 bases, there was a span of 12 bases. The chain's CDR3 is CASSHPGQIYEQYF. Here the CDR3 DNA reads TGCGCCAGCAGCCACCCCGGACAGATCTACGAGCAGTACTTC.

This clone appeared a single time. The V call is TRBV11-2, the J call TRBJ1-2, with D possibly being TRBD1 (6 bases). The CDR3 totals 14 residues. The germline V and J ends were trimmed by 6 bases and 4 bases, with 15 bases remaining between them. CDR1 and CDR2 from the germline V gene are SGHAT and FQNNGV. CDR3 loop: CASRDRDMPYGYTF. The CDR3 DNA follows: TGTGCCAGCAGGGACCGGGACATGCCCTATGGCTACACCTTC. The full variable domain, its missing parts supplied by reference TRBV11-2 and TRBJ1-2, is EAGVAQSPRYKIIEKRQSVAFWCNPISGHATLYWYQQILGQGPKLLIQFQNNGVVDDSQLPKDRFSAERLKGVDSTLKIQPAKLEDSAVYLCASRDRDMPYGYTFGSGTRLTVV.

The rearrangement links TRBV11-2 to TRBJ1-2, with TRBD1 matching 7 bases. Trimming removed 5 bases from V and 7 bases from J; junction bases left unmatched: 4. The germline gives CDR1 SGHAT, CDR2 FQNNGV. The CDR3 loop spans 12 amino acids. CDR3 sequence: CASSPDRSGYTF. CDR3 bases: TGTGCCAGCAGCCCGGACAGGAGTGGCTACACCTTC.